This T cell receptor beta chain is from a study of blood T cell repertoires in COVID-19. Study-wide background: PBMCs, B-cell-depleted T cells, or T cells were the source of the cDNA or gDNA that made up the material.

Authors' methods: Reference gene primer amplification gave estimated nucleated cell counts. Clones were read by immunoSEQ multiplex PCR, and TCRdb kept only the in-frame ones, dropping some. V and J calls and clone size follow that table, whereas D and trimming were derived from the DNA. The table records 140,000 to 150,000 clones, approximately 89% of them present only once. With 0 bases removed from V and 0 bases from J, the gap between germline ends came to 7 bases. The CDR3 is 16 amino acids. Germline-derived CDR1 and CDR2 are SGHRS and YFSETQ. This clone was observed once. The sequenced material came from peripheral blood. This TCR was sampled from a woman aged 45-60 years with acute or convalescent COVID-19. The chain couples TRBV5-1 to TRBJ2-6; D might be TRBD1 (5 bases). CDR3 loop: CASSLDQGSGANVLTF. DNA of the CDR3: TGCGCCAGCAGCTTGGACCAGGGCTCTGGGGCCAACGTCCTGACTTTC.